This T cell receptor beta chain was identified in a study of cytomegalovirus exposure and HLA in healthy donors. Study observations and caveats: TCR clusters originating in the first cohort tended to co-occur in the roughly 120 validation repertoires, according to a later analysis. Despite most TCR sequences being rare, some public TCRs occurred in many donors. Overall, around 150 TCR beta chains were annotated as cytomegalovirus-associated.

The CDR3 sequence is 14 residues long. The germline V gene encodes CDR1 MNHEY and CDR2 SMNVEV (reference sequence). Trimming left V 3 bases short and J 7 bases short, with 12 bases between. The donors were in the 120-subject validation cohort; that cohort was separate from the approximately 670-subject first cohort. Data came from immunoSEQ multiplex PCR; TCRdb stores just in-frame clones and leaves some out. The sample lists more than 250,000 clones, 75% to 90% occurring once. With respect to this clone: Its antigen is unknown.

The sequencing sample was made of PBMCs. V and J are TRBV27 and TRBJ2-2; D is ambiguous. This clonotype was obtained from a woman aged 25 to 39 in good health and CMV-seropositive. CDR3 nucleotides: TGTGCCAGCAGTTTCCTCCCTGTCGGCGGGGAGCTGTTTTTT. This sequence encodes CASSFLPVGGELFF.